This T cell receptor (beta chain) emerged from a study of blood T cell repertoires in COVID-19. Unmatched junction bases numbered 5, after V lost 4 bases and J lost 3 bases. Germline loops: CDR1 SGDLS, CDR2 YYNGEE. The CDR3 loop spans 15 amino acids. TCRdb's table, derived via immunoSEQ multiplex PCR, lists solely in-frame clones and lacks some. The table shows fewer than 40,000 clones, with 79% occurring only once. The TCR comes from a man between 65 and 85 years old with acute or convalescent COVID-19. J is TRBJ2-2 and V is TRBV9, with 8 bases aligning to TRBD2. Sequencing was carried out using peripheral blood. The CDR3 DNA sequence: TGTGCCAGCAGCCCGGGAGGGACCTACACCGGGGAGCTGTTTTTT. Protein product: CASSPGGTYTGELFF.